This record looks at one TCR beta chain sequence and its context. The target antigen is unknown. Between the trimmed V and J ends, which lost 3 bases and 0 bases, there was a span of 6 bases. Germline loops: CDR1 LGHNA, CDR2 YSLEER. CDR3 length: 14 amino acids. Primers: 60 Vbeta forward and 13 Jbeta reverse. Sequenced by immunoSEQ multiplex PCR; TCRdb stores in-frame clones only, minus some. The sample includes about 180,000 clones, 80% to 90% of them seen just once. This specimen belongs to a study of cytomegalovirus exposure and HLA in healthy donors. Study background: Early release data held some 79 million unique TCRs from HLA-typed donors. Findings of the study overall: Analysis was carried out at a later point, and it linked a missense DCLRE1C variant to TCR beta V- and J-gene trimming.

The chain recombines TRBV4-3 with TRBJ1-5; D unclear. The sample was PBMCs. The sequence was collected from a woman between 18 and 29 years old in good health and CMV-seropositive. The CDR3, as DNA: TGCGCCAGCAGCCAGGGCCATAGCAATCAGCCCCAGCATTTT. Translating it yields CASSQGHSNQPQHF.